The rows below give T cell receptor beta chains drawn from one sample of a study of blood T cells in healthy people across ages. TCRdb passed the 5' RACE reads through MiXCR, listing each CDR3 protein once. The sample consists of 800,000 or so distinct CDR3 sequences, more than 20% of them appearing once. Another study also made use of these data, one on T cells of mothers and their children.

The specimen was blood. These receptors all stem from a boy between 10 and 17 years old in good health. Both conserved end residues are part of each CDR3. A D gene is named only where the DNA matches it firmly. Some rows mark clone size as missing; the rest say once, few, many or name a class of expanded clone.

J | D | size | V | CDR3 | DNA
TRBJ2-5 | TRBD1 | - | TRBV2 | CASSVDRAQETQYF | TGTGCCAGCAGTGTAGACAGGGCTCAAGAGACCCAGTACTTC
TRBJ1-2 | - | few | TRBV6-1 | CASSEGLFSNYGYIF | TGTGCCAGCAGTGAAGGACTTTTCTCTAACTATGGCTACATCTTC
TRBJ2-7 | - | - | TRBV6-1 | CASSKGGGPYEQYF | TGTGCCAGCAGCAAAGGAGGAGGTCCCTACGAGCAGTACTTC
TRBJ2-3 | TRBD2 | many | TRBV27 | CASSYGLAGGQDTQYF | TGTGCCAGCAGTTACGGACTAGCGGGGGGGCAAGATACGCAGTATTTT
TRBJ1-2 | - | - | TRBV9 | CASSVGVSDGYTF | TGTGCCAGCAGCGTCGGGGTTTCGGATGGCTACACCTTC
TRBJ1-5 | TRBD1 | few | TRBV5-1 | CASSVGTVNQPQHF | TGCGCCAGCAGCGTAGGGACAGTTAATCAGCCCCAGCATTTT
TRBJ2-5 | - | few | TRBV7-2 | CASSPDPGGQETQYF | TGTGCCAGCAGCCCAGACCCTGGGGGGCAAGAGACCCAGTACTTC
TRBJ1-4 | - | - | TRBV30 | CAWSGRVSEKLFF | TGTGCCTGGAGTGGCAGGGTCAGTGAAAAACTGTTTTTT
TRBJ2-1 | - | few | TRBV6-1 | CASSFDRNEQFF | TGTGCCAGCAGTTTTGACAGAAACGAGCAGTTCTTC
TRBJ2-7 | - | - | TRBV20-1 | CSAADRRGTYEQYF | TGCAGTGCGGCGGACAGGAGGGGCACCTACGAGCAGTACTTC
TRBJ2-3 | - | - | TRBV7-2 | CASSPYGLTDTQYF | TGTGCCAGCAGCCCCTATGGCCTCACAGATACGCAGTATTTT
TRBJ2-5 | TRBD2 | - | TRBV29-1 | CSVGMTSGGSETQYF | TGCAGCGTTGGAATGACTAGCGGGGGTTCAGAGACCCAGTACTTC
TRBJ2-1 | - | - | TRBV10-3 | CAISEGGDSYNEQFF | TGTGCCATCAGTGAGGGAGGAGACTCCTACAATGAGCAGTTCTTC
TRBJ2-4 | - | many | TRBV6-5 | CASRRSAFGNIQYF | TGTGCCAGCAGACGGTCTGCCTTCGGAAACATTCAGTACTTC
TRBJ2-3 | - | - | TRBV3-1 | CASSPRDLSPNTQYF | TGTGCCAGCAGCCCCCGTGACCTCTCCCCAAATACGCAGTATTTT